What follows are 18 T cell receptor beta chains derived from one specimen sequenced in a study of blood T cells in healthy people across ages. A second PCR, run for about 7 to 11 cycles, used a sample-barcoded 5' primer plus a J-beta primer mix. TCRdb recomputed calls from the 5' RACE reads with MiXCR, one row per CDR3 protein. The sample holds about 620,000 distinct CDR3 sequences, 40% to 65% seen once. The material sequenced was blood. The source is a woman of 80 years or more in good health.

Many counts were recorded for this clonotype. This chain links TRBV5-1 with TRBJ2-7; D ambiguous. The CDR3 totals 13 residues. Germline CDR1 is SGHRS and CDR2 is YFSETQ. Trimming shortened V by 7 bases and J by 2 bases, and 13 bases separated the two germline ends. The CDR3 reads CASGLTPAYEQYF. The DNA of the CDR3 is TGCGCCAGCGGTTTGACCCCCGCCTACGAGCAGTACTTC.

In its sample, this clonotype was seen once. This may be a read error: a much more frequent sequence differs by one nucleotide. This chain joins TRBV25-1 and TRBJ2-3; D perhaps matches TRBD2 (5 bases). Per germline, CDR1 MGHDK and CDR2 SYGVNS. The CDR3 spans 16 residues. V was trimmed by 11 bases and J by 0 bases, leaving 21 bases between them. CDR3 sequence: CAGTQRGLASTDTQYF. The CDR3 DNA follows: TGTGCCGGCACGCAGAGAGGACTCGCTAGCACAGATACGCAGTATTTT. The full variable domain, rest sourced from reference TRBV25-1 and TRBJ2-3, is EADIYQTPRYLVIGTGKKITLECSQTMGHDKMYWYQQDPGMELHLIHYSYGVNSTEKGDLSSESTVSRIRTEHFPLTLESARPSHTSQYLCAGTQRGLASTDTQYFGPGTRLTVL.

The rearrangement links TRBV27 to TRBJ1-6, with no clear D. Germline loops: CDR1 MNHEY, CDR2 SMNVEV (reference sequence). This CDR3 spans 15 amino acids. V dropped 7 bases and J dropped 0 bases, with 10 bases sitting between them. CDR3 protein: CASTRYSSYNSPLHF. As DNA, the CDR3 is TGTGCCAGCACTAGGTACTCCTCCTATAATTCACCCCTCCACTTT.

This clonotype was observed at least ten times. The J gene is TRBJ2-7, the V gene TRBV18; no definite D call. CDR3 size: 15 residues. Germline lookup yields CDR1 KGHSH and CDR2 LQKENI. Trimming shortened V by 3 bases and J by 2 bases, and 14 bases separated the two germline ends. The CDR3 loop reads CASSPQDGAPYEQYF. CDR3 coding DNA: TGTGCCAGCTCACCTCAGGACGGAGCGCCCTACGAGCAGTACTTC.

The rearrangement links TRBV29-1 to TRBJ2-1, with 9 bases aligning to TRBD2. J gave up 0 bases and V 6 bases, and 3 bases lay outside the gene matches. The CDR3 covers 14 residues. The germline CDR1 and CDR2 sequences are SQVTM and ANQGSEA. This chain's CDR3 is CSVRLAVSYNEQFF. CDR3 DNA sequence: TGCAGCGTGCGACTAGCGGTCTCCTACAATGAGCAGTTCTTC.

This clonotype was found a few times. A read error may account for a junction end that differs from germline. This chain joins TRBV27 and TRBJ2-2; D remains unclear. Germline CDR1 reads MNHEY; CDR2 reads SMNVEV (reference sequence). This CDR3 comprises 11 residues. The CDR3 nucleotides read TGTGCCAGCAGTGTATCCGGGGAGCTGTTTTTT. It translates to CASSVSGELFF.

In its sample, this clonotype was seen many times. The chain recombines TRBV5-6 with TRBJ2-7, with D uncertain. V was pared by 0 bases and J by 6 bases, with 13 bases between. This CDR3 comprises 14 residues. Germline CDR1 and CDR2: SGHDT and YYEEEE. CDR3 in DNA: TGTGCCAGCAGCTTGGTTGACAAAGACTTCGAGCAGTACTTC. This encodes CASSLVDKDFEQYF.

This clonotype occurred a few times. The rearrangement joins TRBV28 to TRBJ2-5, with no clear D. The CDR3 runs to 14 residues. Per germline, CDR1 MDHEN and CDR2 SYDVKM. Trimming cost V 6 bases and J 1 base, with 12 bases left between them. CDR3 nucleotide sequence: TGTGCCAGCAGCCCTGTATGGCTCCAAGAGACCCAGTACTTC. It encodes CASSPVWLQETQYF.

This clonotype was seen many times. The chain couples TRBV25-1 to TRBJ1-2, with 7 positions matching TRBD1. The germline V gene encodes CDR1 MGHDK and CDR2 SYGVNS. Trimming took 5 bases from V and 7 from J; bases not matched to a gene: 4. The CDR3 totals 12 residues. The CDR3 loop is CASSLGGIGYTF. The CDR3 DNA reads TGTGCCAGCAGTCTAGGGGGCATTGGCTACACCTTC.

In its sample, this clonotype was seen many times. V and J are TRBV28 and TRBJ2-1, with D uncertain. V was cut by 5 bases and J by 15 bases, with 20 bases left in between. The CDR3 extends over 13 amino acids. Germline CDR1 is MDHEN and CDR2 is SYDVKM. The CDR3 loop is CASSPSQTRLMFF. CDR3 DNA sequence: TGTGCCAGCAGTCCCTCCCAGACTCGATTAATGTTCTTC.

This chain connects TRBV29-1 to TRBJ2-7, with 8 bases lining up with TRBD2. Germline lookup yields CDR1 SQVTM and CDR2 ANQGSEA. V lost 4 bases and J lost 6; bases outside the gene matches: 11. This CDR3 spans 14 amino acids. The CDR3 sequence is CSVGPMTSVSEQYF. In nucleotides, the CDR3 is TGCAGCGTTGGGCCGATGACTAGCGTTTCCGAGCAGTACTTC.

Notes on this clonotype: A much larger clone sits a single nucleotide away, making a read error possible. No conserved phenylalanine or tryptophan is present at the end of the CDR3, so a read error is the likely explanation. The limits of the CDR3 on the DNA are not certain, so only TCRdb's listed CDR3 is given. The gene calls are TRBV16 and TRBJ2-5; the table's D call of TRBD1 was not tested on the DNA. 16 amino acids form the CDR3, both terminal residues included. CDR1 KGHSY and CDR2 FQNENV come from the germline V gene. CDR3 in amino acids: CASSSLGGTAVNGTYL.

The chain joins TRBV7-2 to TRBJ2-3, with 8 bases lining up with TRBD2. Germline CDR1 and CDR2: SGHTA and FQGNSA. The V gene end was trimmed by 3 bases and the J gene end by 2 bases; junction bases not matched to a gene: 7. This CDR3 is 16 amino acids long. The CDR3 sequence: CASSLVLSGITDTQYF. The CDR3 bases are TGTGCCAGCAGCTTGGTCCTTAGCGGGATCACAGATACGCAGTATTTT.

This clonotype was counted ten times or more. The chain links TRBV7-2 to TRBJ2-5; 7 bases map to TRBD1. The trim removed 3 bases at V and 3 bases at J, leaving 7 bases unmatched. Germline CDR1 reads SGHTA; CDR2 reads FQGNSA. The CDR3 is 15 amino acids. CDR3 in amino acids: CASSFQRGLEETQYF. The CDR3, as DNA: TGTGCCAGCAGCTTTCAAAGGGGGCTTGAAGAGACCCAGTACTTC.

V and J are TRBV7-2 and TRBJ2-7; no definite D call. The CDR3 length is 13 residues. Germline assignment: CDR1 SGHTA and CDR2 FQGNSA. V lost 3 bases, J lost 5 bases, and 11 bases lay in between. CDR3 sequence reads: CASSFGVWDEQYF. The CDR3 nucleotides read TGTGCCAGCAGCTTTGGTGTTTGGGACGAGCAGTACTTC.

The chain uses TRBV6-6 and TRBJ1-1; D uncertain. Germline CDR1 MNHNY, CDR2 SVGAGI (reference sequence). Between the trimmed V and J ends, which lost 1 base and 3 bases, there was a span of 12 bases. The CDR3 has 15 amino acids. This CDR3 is CASSYLREADTEAFF. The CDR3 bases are TGTGCCAGCAGTTACTTGAGGGAAGCGGACACTGAAGCTTTCTTT.

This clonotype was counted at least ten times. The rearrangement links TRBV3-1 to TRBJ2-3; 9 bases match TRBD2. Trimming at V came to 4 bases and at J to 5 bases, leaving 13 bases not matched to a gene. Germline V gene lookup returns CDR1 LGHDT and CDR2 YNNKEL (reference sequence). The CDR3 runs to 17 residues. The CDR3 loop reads CASSPPFAGGPGDTQYF. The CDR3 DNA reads TGTGCCAGCAGCCCCCCCTTCGCGGGGGGGCCTGGAGATACGCAGTATTTT.

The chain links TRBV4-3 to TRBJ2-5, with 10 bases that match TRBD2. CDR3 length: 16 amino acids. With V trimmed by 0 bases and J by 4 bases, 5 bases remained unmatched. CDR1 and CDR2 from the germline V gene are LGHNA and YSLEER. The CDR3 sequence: CASSQDAQRGGETQYF. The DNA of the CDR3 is TGCGCCAGCAGCCAAGATGCCCAGCGGGGGGGAGAGACCCAGTACTTC.